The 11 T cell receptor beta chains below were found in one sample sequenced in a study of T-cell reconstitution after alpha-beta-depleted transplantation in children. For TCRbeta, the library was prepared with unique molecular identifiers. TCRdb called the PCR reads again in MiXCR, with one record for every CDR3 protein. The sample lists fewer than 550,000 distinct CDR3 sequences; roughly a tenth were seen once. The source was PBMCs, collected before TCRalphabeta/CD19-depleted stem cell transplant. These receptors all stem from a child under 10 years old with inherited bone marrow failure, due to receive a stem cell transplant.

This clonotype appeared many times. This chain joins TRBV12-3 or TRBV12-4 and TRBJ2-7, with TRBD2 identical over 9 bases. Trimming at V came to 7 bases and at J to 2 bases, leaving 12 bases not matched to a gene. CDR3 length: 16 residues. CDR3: CASTRSAGGEAYEQYF. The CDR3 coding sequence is TGTGCCAGCACCCGATCGGCGGGAGGGGAGGCCTACGAGCAGTACTTC.

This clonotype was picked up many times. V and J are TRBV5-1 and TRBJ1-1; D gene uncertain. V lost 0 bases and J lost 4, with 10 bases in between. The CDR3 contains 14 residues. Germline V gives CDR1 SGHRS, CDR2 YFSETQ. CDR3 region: CASSLAYGSTEAFF. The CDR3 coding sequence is TGCGCCAGCAGCTTGGCGTATGGAAGCACTGAAGCTTTCTTT.

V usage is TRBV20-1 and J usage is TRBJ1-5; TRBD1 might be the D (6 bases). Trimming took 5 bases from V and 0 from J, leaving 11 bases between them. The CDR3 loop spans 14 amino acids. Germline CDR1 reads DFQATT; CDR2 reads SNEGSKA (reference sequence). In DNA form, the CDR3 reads TGCAGTGCTGGAAGGGGGAATAGCAATCAGCCCCAGCATTTT. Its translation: CSAGRGNSNQPQHF.

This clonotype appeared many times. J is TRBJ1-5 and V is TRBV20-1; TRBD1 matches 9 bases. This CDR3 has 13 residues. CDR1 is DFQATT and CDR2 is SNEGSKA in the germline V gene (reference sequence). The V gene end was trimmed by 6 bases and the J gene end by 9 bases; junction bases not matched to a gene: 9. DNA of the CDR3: TGCAGTGCCAGCCGGGACAGGGATGGGCCCCAGCATTTT. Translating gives CSASRDRDGPQHF.

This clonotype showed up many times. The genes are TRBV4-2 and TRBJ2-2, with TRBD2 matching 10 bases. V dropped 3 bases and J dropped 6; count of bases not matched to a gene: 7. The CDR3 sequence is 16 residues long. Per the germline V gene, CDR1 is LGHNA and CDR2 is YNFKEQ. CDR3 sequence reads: CASSQEAGGAPGELFF. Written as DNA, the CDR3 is TGTGCCAGCAGCCAGGAAGCGGGAGGGGCCCCCGGGGAGCTGTTTTTT.

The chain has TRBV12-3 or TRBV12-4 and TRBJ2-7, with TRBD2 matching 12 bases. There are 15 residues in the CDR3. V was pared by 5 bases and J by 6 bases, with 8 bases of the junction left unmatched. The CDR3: CASSTSRLAGAEQYF. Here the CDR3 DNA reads TGTGCCAGCAGTACTTCTCGACTAGCGGGAGCCGAGCAGTACTTC.

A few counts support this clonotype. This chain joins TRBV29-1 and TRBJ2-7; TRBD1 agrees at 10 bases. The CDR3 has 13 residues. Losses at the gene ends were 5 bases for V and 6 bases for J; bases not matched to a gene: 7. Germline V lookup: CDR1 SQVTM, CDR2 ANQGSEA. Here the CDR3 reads CSVTGTGASEQYF. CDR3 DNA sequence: TGCAGCGTTACCGGGACAGGGGCGTCCGAGCAGTACTTC.

The CDR3 sequence is CASSLLAGWVYEQYF. For the CDR3, the DNA is TGTGCCAGCAGTTTACTAGCGGGGTGGGTCTACGAGCAGTACTTC. This chain joins TRBV7-8 and TRBJ2-7, with 10 positions matching TRBD2. Germline V gene data show CDR1 as SGHVS and CDR2 as FQNEAQ. V lost 6 bases and J lost 3; bases outside the gene matches: 8. The CDR3 extends over 15 amino acids. Based on the CDR3 plus reference TRBV7-8 and TRBJ2-7, the full variable domain is GAGVSQSPRYKVAKRGQDVALRCDPISGHVSLFWYQQALGQGPEFLTYFQNEAQLDKSGLPSDRFFAERPEGSVSTLKIQRTQQEDSAVYLCASSLLAGWVYEQYFGPGTRLTVT.

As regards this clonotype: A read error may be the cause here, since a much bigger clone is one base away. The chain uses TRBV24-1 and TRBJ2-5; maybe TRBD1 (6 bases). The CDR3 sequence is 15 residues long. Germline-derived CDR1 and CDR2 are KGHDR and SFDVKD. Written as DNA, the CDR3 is TGTGCCACCAGTGATGGTCACAGGGCCCAAGAGACCCTGTACTTC. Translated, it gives CATSDGHRAQETLYF.

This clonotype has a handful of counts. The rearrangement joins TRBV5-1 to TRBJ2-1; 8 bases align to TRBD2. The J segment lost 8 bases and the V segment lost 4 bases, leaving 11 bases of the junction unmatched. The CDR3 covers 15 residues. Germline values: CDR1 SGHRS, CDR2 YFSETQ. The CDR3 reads CASSPPGTRGHEQFF. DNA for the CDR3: TGCGCCAGCAGCCCCCCCGGGACTAGGGGTCATGAGCAGTTCTTC. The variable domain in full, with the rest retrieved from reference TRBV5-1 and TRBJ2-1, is KAGVTQTPRYLIKTRGQQVTLSCSPISGHRSVSWYQQTPGQGLQFLFEYFSETQRNKGNFPGRFSGRQFSNSRSEMNVSTLELGDSALYLCASSPPGTRGHEQFFGPGTRLTVL.

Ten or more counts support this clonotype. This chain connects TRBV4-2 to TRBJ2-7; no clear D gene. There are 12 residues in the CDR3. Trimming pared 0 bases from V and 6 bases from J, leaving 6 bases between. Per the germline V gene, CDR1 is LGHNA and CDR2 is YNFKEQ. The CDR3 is CASSQESGEQYF. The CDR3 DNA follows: TGTGCCAGCAGCCAAGAAAGTGGCGAGCAGTACTTC.